This TCR beta chain emerged from a study of cytotoxic CD8 clonotypes in ibrutinib-treated CLL. About the research overall: An average of 255,043 productive templates and 80,000 to 95,000 productive rearrangements was obtained per sample.

Clones were read by immunoSEQ multiplex PCR, and TCRdb kept only the in-frame ones, dropping some. This sample has tens of thousands of clones, with 55% to 75% found just once. This TCR was sampled from a human donor with chronic lymphocytic leukemia. Sequences were derived from PBMCs, sampled after 12 months of ibrutinib treatment.

CDR3 residues: CASSVSPRPTDEQFF. As DNA, the CDR3 is TGTGCCAGCAGCGTAAGCCCGCGCCCGACGGATGAGCAGTTCTTC. The genes are TRBV9 and TRBJ2-1, with D unclear. The germline CDR1 and CDR2 sequences are SGDLS and YYNGEE. Trimming removed 1 base from V and 8 bases from J, with 16 bases in between. There are 15 residues in the CDR3.